This record covers a single TCR beta chain. Germline lookup yields CDR1 MNHEY and CDR2 SMNVEV (reference sequence). There are 13 residues in the CDR3. Deletions cut 5 bases from V and 7 bases from J, with 12 bases between. Methods used by the authors: The authors estimated nucleated cell counts from reference gene primer amplification. Assay used: immunoSEQ multiplex PCR; TCRdb lists only in-frame clones, some missing. V and J calls and clone size are those listed in that table; D and trimming were worked out from the DNA. The table has about 160,000 clones, around four fifths seen once. This record belongs to a study of blood T cell repertoires in COVID-19. Across the study: There were acute and convalescent COVID-19 samples, and they came from the United States, Italy and Spain.

The sequenced sample consisted of peripheral blood. The sequence came from an elderly woman with active or convalescent COVID-19. The chain is built from TRBV27 and TRBJ1-5; a weak D match, TRBD1 (5 bases). CDR3 nucleotides: TGTGCCAGCAGTGTACAGGTTCAACAGCCCCAGCATTTT. Amino acid sequence: CASSVQVQQPQHF.